Below are 23 T cell receptor beta chains sequenced from a single sample in a study of blood T cell repertoires in COVID-19. Sequencing was performed with immunoSEQ multiplex PCR; in TCRdb, only in-frame clones are kept and a portion is missing. The sample has hundreds of thousands of clones, around 86% seen once. The sequenced sample was peripheral blood. These receptors were taken from a woman aged 40 to 55 who had recovered from COVID-19.

This sequence joins TRBV6-1 and TRBJ1-1; a weak D match, TRBD1 (5 bases). This CDR3 is built from 15 residues. The ends were cut back, 1 base at V and 0 bases at J, with 9 bases in the middle. Germline CDR1 MNHNS, CDR2 SASEGT. In nucleotides, the CDR3 is TGTGCCAGCAGTGAAGAGGGGCCTATGAACACTGAAGCTTTCTTT. Residues: CASSEEGPMNTEAFF.

The V call is TRBV19, the J call TRBJ1-4; tentatively, D is TRBD1 (5 bases). Looked up from germline, CDR1 is LNHDA and CDR2 is SQIVND (reference sequence). The V end was cut by 4 bases, the J end by 4 bases, with 16 bases between. CDR3 length: 16 residues. CDR3 sequence (DNA): TGTGCCAGTAGTACGACCCCCCGGGGGGTTAATGAAAAACTGTTTTTT. Protein: CASSTTPRGVNEKLFF.

This clone came up once. The J gene is TRBJ2-1, the V gene TRBV2, with TRBD1 matching over 7 bases. The length of the CDR3 is 14 residues. Looked up from germline, CDR1 is SNHLY and CDR2 is FYNNEI. After removal of 6 bases from V and 6 bases from J, the junction contained 8 bases not matched to a gene. For the CDR3, the DNA is TGTGCCAGCAGGGGGGACAGCCCGTTCAATGAGCAGTTCTTC. Translation gives CASRGDSPFNEQFF.

The CDR3 protein is CASSQALEQFF. CDR3 nucleotide sequence: TGTGCCAGCAGCCAAGCTTTGGAGCAGTTCTTC. The gene calls are TRBV3-1 (or the pseudogene TRBV3-2) and TRBJ2-1; no clear D. V was trimmed by 1 base and J by 10 bases, leaving 5 bases between them. CDR3 size: 11 residues. Germline V CDR1 and CDR2: LGHDT, YNNKEL (reference sequence).

Comments on this clone: Other DNA sequences in the sample encode the same CDR3. The rearrangement uses TRBV5-4 and TRBJ1-2; 7 positions match TRBD1. After removal of 0 bases from V and 0 bases from J, the junction contained 2 bases not matched to a gene. The germline V gene has CDR1 SGHNT and CDR2 YYREEE (reference sequence). The CDR3 sequence is 15 residues long. In DNA form, the CDR3 reads TGTGCCAGCAGCTTGGGACAGGGCCCTAACTATGGCTACACCTTC. It is translated as CASSLGQGPNYGYTF.

The rearrangement uses TRBV19 and TRBJ1-1, with D possibly being TRBD1 (5 bases). The CDR3 has 14 amino acids. Germline lookup yields CDR1 LNHDA and CDR2 SQIVND (reference sequence). The V end lost 3 bases, the J end lost 0 bases, and 8 bases lay between the germline ends. CDR3: CASSMFRVNTEAFF. The CDR3 region has the DNA TGTGCCAGTAGTATGTTCAGGGTGAACACTGAAGCTTTCTTT.

V gene TRBV4-3 combines with J gene TRBJ1-2; TRBD1 might be the D (5 bases). The germline gives CDR1 LGHNA, CDR2 YSLEER. The CDR3 contains 16 residues. The V end lost 3 bases, the J end lost 3 bases, and 17 bases lay between the germline ends. The CDR3 loop is CASSQIGAGTYYGYTF. Written as DNA, the CDR3 is TGCGCCAGCAGCCAGATCGGGGCGGGAACTTACTATGGCTACACCTTC.

This clone was seen a single time. V usage is TRBV5-5 and J usage is TRBJ1-6, with D tentatively TRBD1 (5 bases). Germline CDR1 reads SGHKS; CDR2 reads YYEKEE (reference sequence). The ends were cut back, 3 bases at V and 7 bases at J, with 11 bases in the middle. The CDR3 extends over 14 amino acids. The CDR3 DNA is TGTGCCAGCAGCTCCGGGGGAGGGAATTCACCCCTCCACTTT. Amino acid sequence: CASSSGGGNSPLHF.

This chain connects TRBV7-2 to TRBJ1-5, with 7 positions matching TRBD1. The V gene's germline CDR1 is SGHTA and CDR2 FQGNSA. The CDR3 sequence is 14 residues long. Trimming took 4 bases from V and 7 from J; bases not matched to a gene: 7. The CDR3 sequence: CASSYQGDRQPQHF. In DNA form, the CDR3 reads TGTGCCAGCAGCTATCAGGGGGATAGGCAGCCCCAGCATTTT.

The CDR3 DNA reads TGCGCCAGCAGCAAAAGGACAGGGCAACTGTCTAGCACAGATACGCAGTATTTT. It encodes CASSKRTGQLSSTDTQYF. The chain carries TRBV5-1 and TRBJ2-3; 8 nucleotides agree with TRBD1. With V trimmed by 4 bases and J by 0 bases, 13 bases remained unmatched. This CDR3 region has 18 residues. Germline CDR1 is SGHRS and CDR2 is YFSETQ.

The CDR3 region is CADGLDRSTEAFF. Written as DNA, the CDR3 is TGTGCCGACGGGCTGGACAGATCCACTGAAGCTTTCTTT. J is TRBJ1-1 and V is TRBV2; D is perhaps TRBD1 (6 bases). Germline CDR1 is SNHLY and CDR2 is FYNNEI. Trimming stripped 11 bases from V and 4 bases from J, with 17 bases between. The CDR3 extends over 13 amino acids.

J is TRBJ1-4 and V is TRBV28, with 7 bases lining up with TRBD1. This CDR3 region has 16 residues. The J segment lost 0 bases and the V segment lost 6 bases, leaving 7 bases of the junction unmatched. The germline V gene encodes CDR1 MDHEN and CDR2 SYDVKM. The CDR3 spells CASSQDRAATNEKLFF. CDR3 sequence (DNA): TGTGCCAGCAGCCAAGACAGGGCGGCAACTAATGAAAAACTGTTTTTT.

The chain carries TRBV21-1 and TRBJ2-3; TRBD1, the table's D call, was not compared with the DNA. TRBV21-1 represents a pseudogene. This CDR3 comprises 12 residues. Here the CDR3 reads CASSKGGDTQYF. In DNA form, the CDR3 reads TGTGCCAGCAGCAAAGGGGGCGATACGCAGTATTTT.

The chain carries TRBV21-1 and TRBJ1-2. TRBV21-1 is a pseudogene. The CDR3 is made up of 14 amino acids. The CDR3 here is CASSKLGGGSGYTF. The CDR3 DNA reads TGTGCCAGCAGCAAATTAGGGGGAGGGAGTGGCTACACCTTC.

The chain has TRBV9 and TRBJ2-7, with 7 bases aligning to TRBD2. V lost 0 bases, J lost 6 bases, and 3 bases stayed unmatched. The CDR3 is 13 residues long. The germline V gene has CDR1 SGDLS and CDR2 YYNGEE. The DNA of the CDR3 is TGTGCCAGCAGCGTAGTCGGGGGGAGCGAGCAGTACTTC. Translated: CASSVVGGSEQYF. Drawing the rest from reference TRBV9 and TRBJ2-7, the complete variable domain is DSGVTQTPKHLITATGQRVTLRCSPRSGDLSVYWYQQSLDQGLQFLIQYYNGEERAKGNILERFSAQQFPDLHSELNLSSLELGDSALYFCASSVVGGSEQYFGPGTRLTVT.

The rearrangement links TRBV7-2 to TRBJ1-1; 9 nucleotides align to TRBD1. The CDR3 length is 15 residues. Germline assignment: CDR1 SGHTA and CDR2 FQGNSA. V dropped 5 bases and J dropped 0; count of bases not matched to a gene: 4. The CDR3, as DNA: TGTGCCAGCAGCCTACAGGGGGCGCTGAACACTGAAGCTTTCTTT. It yields the protein CASSLQGALNTEAFF.

The gene calls are TRBV6-5 and TRBJ1-4; 7 bases are a match to TRBD1. V dropped 2 bases and J dropped 5; count of bases not matched to a gene: 5. Per germline, CDR1 MNHEY and CDR2 SVGAGI. The CDR3 sequence is 15 residues long. CDR3 region: CASSYRAGGNEKLFF. As DNA, the CDR3 is TGTGCCAGCAGTTACCGGGCAGGGGGAAATGAAAAACTGTTTTTT.

The chain couples TRBV9 to TRBJ1-4, with D uncertain. This CDR3 has 17 residues. In germline, CDR1 is SGDLS, CDR2 YYNGEE. Deletions cut 0 bases from V and 0 bases from J, with 12 bases between. CDR3 coding DNA: TGTGCCAGCAGCGTAGATCCAGGCCATGCAACTAATGAAAAACTGTTTTTT. It translates to CASSVDPGHATNEKLFF.

J is TRBJ1-1 and V is TRBV7-9, with D unresolved. V was clipped by 0 bases and J by 0 bases, with 14 bases between them. Germline CDR1 reads SEHNR; CDR2 reads FQNEAQ (reference sequence). This CDR3 spans 17 amino acids. The CDR3, as DNA: TGTGCCAGCAGCTTAGCTCGGACGGGATATATGAACACTGAAGCTTTCTTT. The encoded protein is CASSLARTGYMNTEAFF.

This chain uses TRBV5-6 with TRBJ2-3, with D uncertain. Germline V gene data show CDR1 as SGHDT and CDR2 as YYEEEE. The CDR3 has 12 residues. V dropped 1 base and J dropped 3 bases, with 3 bases sitting between them. The CDR3 sequence is CASSLSTDTQYF. CDR3 sequence (DNA): TGTGCCAGCAGCTTGTCAACAGATACGCAGTATTTT. Full variable domain (missing parts from reference TRBV5-6 and TRBJ2-3): DAGVTQSPTHLIKTRGQQVTLRCSPKSGHDTVSWYQQALGQGPQFIFQYYEEEERQRGNFPDRFSGHQFPNYSSELNVNALLLGDSALYLCASSLSTDTQYFGPGTRLTVL.

The gene calls are TRBV7-8 and TRBJ1-2; unclear D gene. CDR1 and CDR2 (germline): SGHVS, FQNEAQ. Trimming took off 1 base at V and 4 bases at J, with 19 bases between the two ends. The CDR3 spans 17 residues. The CDR3 region has the DNA TGTGCCAGCAGCTTAGTGCACTCGGGGAATCCCGGCTATGGCTACACCTTC. The encoded protein is CASSLVHSGNPGYGYTF.

The table lists this clone with a count of one. This chain connects TRBV5-1 to TRBJ2-3, with 7 bases aligning to TRBD2. The CDR3 is 15 residues long. From germline, CDR1 is SGHRS and CDR2 YFSETQ. Losses at the gene ends were 6 bases for V and 2 bases for J; bases not matched to a gene: 9. Here the CDR3 reads CASNNQTSITDTQYF. CDR3 bases: TGCGCCAGCAACAATCAGACTAGCATCACAGATACGCAGTATTTT.

This chain connects TRBV5-1 to TRBJ2-7, with 10 bases matching TRBD2. The V segment lost 0 bases and the J segment 3 bases; nucleotides outside the gene matches: 6. The CDR3 covers 16 residues. Germline V gives CDR1 SGHRS, CDR2 YFSETQ. The CDR3 DNA reads TGCGCCAGCAGCTTGGCCAACAGCGGGGGGGGCTACGAGCAGTACTTC. It codes for CASSLANSGGGYEQYF.